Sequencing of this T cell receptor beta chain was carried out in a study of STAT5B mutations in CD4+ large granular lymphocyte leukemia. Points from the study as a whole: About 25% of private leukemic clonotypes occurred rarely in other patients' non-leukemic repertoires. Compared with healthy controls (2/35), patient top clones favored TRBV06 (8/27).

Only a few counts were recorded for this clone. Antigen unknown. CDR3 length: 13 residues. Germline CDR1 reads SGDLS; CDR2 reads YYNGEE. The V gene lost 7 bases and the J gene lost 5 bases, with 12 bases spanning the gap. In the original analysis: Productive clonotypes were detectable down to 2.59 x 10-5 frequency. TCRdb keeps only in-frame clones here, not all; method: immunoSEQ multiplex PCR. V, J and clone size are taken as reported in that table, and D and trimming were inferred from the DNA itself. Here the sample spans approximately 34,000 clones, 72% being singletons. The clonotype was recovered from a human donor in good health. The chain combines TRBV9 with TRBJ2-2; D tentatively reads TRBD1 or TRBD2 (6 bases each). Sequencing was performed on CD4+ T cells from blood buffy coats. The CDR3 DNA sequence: TGTGCCAGCCAAGGGGGGCGAACCGGGGAGCTGTTTTTT. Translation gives CASQGGRTGELFF.